This TCR beta chain is from a study of sequential checkpoint blockade in melanoma. The wider study: First-line arms were nivolumab then ipilimumab, or the reverse, randomized 1:1. DNA from over 80 pretreatment tumor samples underwent TCRβ immunosequencing. Roughly 22 patients had matched tumor biopsies before treatment and at week 13 after nivolumab or ipilimumab alone. Study-wide points: In arm A, pretreatment tumor clonality was associated with response.

Produced via immunoSEQ multiplex PCR; TCRdb's table is partial and in-frame only. The sample lists nearly 2,500 clones, around 14% occurring once. Treatment denoted: randomized to nivolumab then ipilimumab (arm A) or the reverse (arm B). The germline V gene encodes CDR1 SGHDN and CDR2 FVKESK. The length of the CDR3 is 19 residues. J was trimmed by 5 bases and V by 2 bases; bases with no gene match: 13. As regards this clone: What it recognizes is unknown.

This sequence joins TRBV14 and TRBJ2-2; 11 bases are a match to TRBD1. Sequences were derived from tumor tissue (inferred from file names), sampled from a patient given nivolumab and ipilimumab in sequence. The clonotype comes from a human donor with melanoma. Written as DNA, the CDR3 is TGTGCCAGCAGCCAACCCGCCGGGACAGGGGGTTTAAATACCGGGGAGCTGTTTTTT. Protein product: CASSQPAGTGGLNTGELFF.